Presented here are 9 T cell receptor beta chains from one specimen sequenced in a study of shared clonotypes between healthy human individuals. Clones were sequenced by immunoSEQ multiplex PCR, and TCRdb holds only the in-frame ones, with some missing. This sample carries roughly 2.1 million clones, 85% to 95% of them seen once, and the ten largest clones take over 1.5%. Terminally differentiated effector memory CD45RA+ cells were excluded by CCR7 positive selection of CD45RO-negative cells. The sequencing input was naive CD8+ T cells from PBMCs. The receptors here all came from a man aged 18 to 30 in good health. Some clones in this sample may be carry-over from other donors' samples.

This clone has only a few counts. This chain links TRBV15 with TRBJ2-7; TRBD1 agrees at 8 bases. The V gene's germline CDR1 is LNHNV and CDR2 YYDKDF (reference sequence). The CDR3 has 16 residues. J lost 2 bases, V lost 0 bases, and 6 bases had no gene match. The CDR3 nucleotides read TGTGCCACCAGCAGAGACCCGACAGGGGTAACCTACGAGCAGTACTTC. Amino acids: CATSRDPTGVTYEQYF. The variable domain in full, with the rest retrieved from reference TRBV15 and TRBJ2-7, is DAMVIQNPRYQVTQFGKPVTLSCSQTLNHNVMYWYQQKSSQAPKLLFHYYDKDFNNEADTPDNFQSRRPNTSFCFLDIRSPGLGDTAMYLCATSRDPTGVTYEQYFGPGTRLTVT.

The count of this clone is one. The chain has TRBV7-6 and TRBJ2-1, with D unresolved. Germline CDR1 is SGHVS and CDR2 is FNYEAQ. The V end lost 4 bases, the J end lost 9 bases, and 7 bases lay between the germline ends. This CDR3 is built from 11 residues. The CDR3 protein is CASSSQIEQFF. For the CDR3, the DNA is TGTGCCAGCAGCTCGCAGATTGAGCAGTTCTTC.

This clone was counted a single time. This sequence joins TRBV7-9 and TRBJ2-7, with TRBD1 matching 7 bases. The V and J ends lost 4 bases and 4 bases, in that order; junction bases with no gene match: 4. Per the germline V gene, CDR1 is SEHNR and CDR2 is FQNEAQ (reference sequence). There are 13 residues in the CDR3. CDR3 region: CASSYDRDYEQYF. Here the CDR3 DNA reads TGTGCCAGCAGCTACGACAGGGATTACGAGCAGTACTTC.

The chain uses TRBV12-2 and TRBJ2-2; TRBD2 is the table's D call, not checked against the DNA. TRBV12-2 is designated a pseudogene. The CDR3 is 20 amino acids. The CDR3 DNA follows: TGTGCAAGTCGCCTTTCCCGGGTTAGCGTAATCCTCGGGGGCACCGGGGAGCTGTTTTTT. As protein: CASRLSRVSVILGGTGELFF.

The V gene is TRBV4-2, the J gene TRBJ2-7; 9 positions match TRBD1. The trim removed 0 bases at V and 4 bases at J, leaving 4 bases unmatched. Germline V CDR1 and CDR2: LGHNA, YNFKEQ. CDR3 size: 15 residues. The CDR3, as DNA: TGTGCCAGCAGCCAAGAGGAACAGGGGGCGTACGAGCAGTACTTC. Amino acids: CASSQEEQGAYEQYF.

The CDR3 loop reads CAWSVMYNEQFF. The CDR3 bases are TGTGCCTGGAGTGTAATGTACAATGAGCAGTTCTTC. The rearrangement links TRBV30 to TRBJ2-1; no clear D gene. The CDR3 consists of 12 residues. Trimming shortened V by 0 bases and J by 4 bases, and 4 bases separated the two germline ends. Germline CDR1 is GTSNPN and CDR2 is SVGIG (reference sequence).

This sequence joins TRBV28 and TRBJ2-2; D is perhaps TRBD2 (6 bases). The CDR3 contains 15 residues. The germline V gene has CDR1 MDHEN and CDR2 SYDVKM. V lost 2 bases and J lost 1, with 8 bases in between. CDR3 amino acids: CASSLGLRNTGELFF. The CDR3, as DNA: TGTGCCAGCAGTTTAGGACTAAGGAACACCGGGGAGCTGTTTTTT.

The chain combines TRBV7-6 with TRBJ2-1, with TRBD2 identical over 8 bases. The junction had 2 bases not matched to a gene; V was cut back by 4 bases and J by 3 bases. The CDR3 is 14 residues long. Germline V CDR1 and CDR2: SGHVS, FNYEAQ. DNA of the CDR3: TGTGCCAGCAGCTCCACTAGCGGCTACAATGAGCAGTTCTTC. Protein: CASSSTSGYNEQFF.

This clone was seen only once. V and J are TRBV9 and TRBJ2-1; 14 bases match TRBD2. V was clipped by 3 bases and J by 5 bases; unmatched bases: 4. The germline V gene encodes CDR1 SGDLS and CDR2 YYNGEE. This CDR3 has 16 residues. The DNA of the CDR3 is TGTGCCAGCAGCGAGGGACTAGCGGGAGCCAACAATGAGCAGTTCTTC. Residues: CASSEGLAGANNEQFF.